Below, 9 T cell receptor beta chains from the same sample are listed, as sequenced in a study of T-cell reconstitution after alpha-beta-depleted transplantation in children. The authors prepared the TCRbeta library with unique molecular identifiers. TCRdb passed the PCR reads through MiXCR, listing each CDR3 protein once. The sample carries some 500,000 distinct CDR3 sequences, around 16% recorded once. This specimen consisted of PBMCs from the stem cell graft donor, obtained from the stem cell graft. These receptors were collected from a human donor who donated a stem cell graft to a child with acute lymphoblastic leukemia.

This clonotype was recorded at least ten times. This rearrangement joins TRBV7-3 to TRBJ1-1, with 8 bases aligning to TRBD1. Germline V gene lookup returns CDR1 SGHTA and CDR2 FQGTGA. The CDR3 extends over 16 amino acids. V dropped 1 base and J dropped 5; count of bases not matched to a gene: 9. The CDR3: CASSLMPTGGPTEAFF. As DNA, the CDR3 is TGTGCCAGCAGCTTAATGCCTACAGGGGGACCAACTGAAGCTTTCTTT. The variable domain in full, with the rest retrieved from reference TRBV7-3 and TRBJ1-1, is GAGVSQTPSNKVTEKGKYVELRCDPISGHTALYWYRQSLGQGPEFLIYFQGTGAADDSGLPNDRFFAVRPEGSVSTLKIQRTERGDSAVYLCASSLMPTGGPTEAFFGQGTRLTVV.

This clonotype was counted a few times. CDR3 nucleotides: TGTGCCAGCAGTGAATTGGCGGGAGGGTCCAAGACGACCCAGTACTTC. Translated, it gives CASSELAGGSKTTQYF. The chain combines TRBV6-1 with TRBJ2-5; 9 nucleotides line up with TRBD2. Trimming took 2 bases from V and 7 from J; bases not matched to a gene: 11. The germline gives CDR1 MNHNS, CDR2 SASEGT. This CDR3 region has 16 residues.

This clonotype was counted only a few times. This chain joins TRBV30 and TRBJ2-7; D is unclear. Between the trimmed V and J ends, which lost 3 bases and 3 bases, there was a span of 9 bases. Germline lookup yields CDR1 GTSNPN and CDR2 SVGIG (reference sequence). The CDR3 is made up of 12 amino acids. The CDR3: CAWSPQVYEQYF. In nucleotides, the CDR3 is TGTGCCTGGAGCCCCCAAGTCTACGAGCAGTACTTC.

The genes are TRBV3-1 and TRBJ1-2; tentative D call: TRBD1 (5 bases). This CDR3 contains 15 residues. Germline CDR1 reads LGHDT; CDR2 reads YNNKEL (reference sequence). V was clipped by 0 bases and J by 5 bases, with 13 bases between them. This CDR3 is CASSQDREQGYGYTF. In DNA form, the CDR3 reads TGTGCCAGCAGCCAAGATCGGGAGCAGGGTTATGGCTACACCTTC. Full variable domain (rest looked up from reference TRBV3-1 and TRBJ1-2): DTAVSQTPKYLVTQMGNDKSIKCEQNLGHDTMYWYKQDSKKFLKIMFSYNNKELIINETVPNRFSPKSPDKAHLNLHINSLELGDSAVYFCASSQDREQGYGYTFGSGTRLTVV.

The rearrangement links TRBV12-3 or TRBV12-4 to TRBJ1-1; D remains ambiguous. CDR3 length: 14 residues. V was clipped by 6 bases and J by 1 base, with 12 bases between them. The CDR3 sequence is CASRFPGENTEAFF. The CDR3 DNA reads TGTGCCAGCAGGTTCCCGGGAGAGAACACTGAAGCTTTCTTT.

There are a few counts of this clonotype. V is TRBV18 and J is TRBJ2-4, with 13 bases that match TRBD2. The CDR3 length is 17 residues. Per germline, CDR1 KGHSH and CDR2 LQKENI. With 3 bases clipped from V and 2 bases from J, the junction kept 4 bases outside the gene matches. CDR3 loop: CASSPGTSGISKNIQYF. The CDR3 DNA reads as TGTGCCAGCTCACCGGGGACTAGCGGGATCTCCAAAAACATTCAGTACTTC.

This clonotype has ten or more counts. The chain carries TRBV11-2 and TRBJ1-1, with D possibly TRBD1 on 5 matching bases. Per the germline V gene, CDR1 is SGHAT and CDR2 is FQNNGV. Trimming stripped 2 bases from V and 2 bases from J, with 9 bases between. This CDR3 is built from 14 residues. CDR3 DNA: TGTGCCAGCAGCTTATGGGGGGAAAACACTGAAGCTTTCTTT. Its protein is CASSLWGENTEAFF.

This clonotype was counted at least ten times. The chain employs TRBV18 and TRBJ1-2; no clear D. Trimming cost V 2 bases and J 8 bases, with 15 bases left between them. The CDR3 runs 14 residues. Germline CDR1 reads KGHSH; CDR2 reads LQKENI. Here the CDR3 reads CASSPSPSHGGYTF. CDR3 DNA sequence: TGTGCCAGCTCACCATCCCCGAGTCACGGCGGCTACACCTTC.

This sequence joins TRBV3-1 and TRBJ2-7; 8 bases line up with TRBD2. After removal of 7 bases from V and 7 bases from J, the junction contained 18 bases not matched to a gene. CDR1 is LGHDT and CDR2 is YNNKEL in the germline V gene (reference sequence). The CDR3 is made up of 16 amino acids. The CDR3 sequence is CASNSHFGAGEREQYF. Written as DNA, the CDR3 is TGTGCCAGCAACAGCCATTTTGGAGCGGGAGAAAGGGAGCAGTACTTC.